The next 25 T cell receptor beta chains were all read from a single sample in a study of OX40 agonist ivuxolimab in advanced cancers. Clones were sequenced by immunoSEQ multiplex PCR, and TCRdb holds only the in-frame ones, with some missing. The sample shows 45,000 or so clones, around 90% of them seen only once. The sample consisted of CD4+ or CD8+ T cells sorted from blood, taken in a trial of the OX40 agonist ivuxolimab. Receptor source: an adult with an advanced solid tumor such as melanoma, head and neck, liver or kidney cancer.

This clone appeared a few times. This chain joins TRBV6-1 and TRBJ1-1; D is uncertain. The CDR3 is 13 residues long. Trimming took off 7 bases at V and 1 base at J, with 10 bases between the two ends. In germline, CDR1 is MNHNS, CDR2 SASEGT. The DNA of the CDR3 is TGTGCCAGCATAGACTTCTCGAACACTGAAGCTTTCTTT. This sequence encodes CASIDFSNTEAFF.

The chain couples TRBV11-2 to TRBJ1-2, with 12 bases identical to TRBD1. This CDR3 region has 16 residues. Losses at the gene ends were 5 bases for V and 4 bases for J; bases not matched to a gene: 8. CDR1 SGHAT and CDR2 FQNNGV come from the germline V gene. CDR3 region: CASSPWDRGRTYGYTF. Written as DNA, the CDR3 is TGTGCCAGCAGCCCCTGGGACAGGGGGCGCACCTATGGCTACACCTTC.

This clone was detected once. Germline and junction disagree at one end, which may indicate a read error. CDR3 bases: TGTGCCGGCAGCCAAACCCCCGGGACAGGACATTTGTATGGCTACACCTTC. It translates to CAGSQTPGTGHLYGYTF. The gene calls are TRBV14 and TRBJ1-2; 8 nucleotides agree with TRBD1. This CDR3 is built from 17 residues. From germline, CDR1 is SGHDN and CDR2 FVKESK.

The gene calls are TRBV29-1 and TRBJ1-1; TRBD1 aligns across 9 bases. The CDR3 length is 11 residues. The germline CDR1 and CDR2 sequences are SQVTM and ANQGSEA. Trimming at V came to 0 bases and at J to 13 bases, leaving 3 bases not matched to a gene. CDR3 amino acids: CSVEEDRGCFF. CDR3 coding DNA: TGCAGCGTTGAAGAGGACAGGGGTTGTTTCTTT.

The V gene is TRBV4-1, the J gene TRBJ1-6; 8 nucleotides line up with TRBD1. V was clipped by 1 base and J by 4 bases; unmatched bases: 0. Germline CDR1 is MGHRA and CDR2 is YSYEKL. The CDR3 has 15 residues. CDR3: CASSQGTGYNSPLHF. The DNA for the CDR3 is TGCGCCAGCAGCCAAGGGACAGGGTATAATTCACCCCTCCACTTT.

The table lists this clone with a few counts. J is TRBJ2-4 and V is TRBV5-5, with D possibly TRBD1 on 5 matching bases. The V end lost 0 bases, the J end lost 8 bases, and 6 bases lay between the germline ends. The CDR3 is 12 amino acids. Per the germline V gene, CDR1 is SGHKS and CDR2 is YYEKEE (reference sequence). The CDR3 nucleotides are TGTGCCAGCAGCTTGGGGGGCTACATTCAGTACTTC. This codes for CASSLGGYIQYF.

The CDR3 spells CASSEYRSGELFF. CDR3 nucleotide sequence: TGTGCCAGCAGTGAATATCGGTCCGGGGAGCTGTTTTTT. The genes are TRBV25-1 and TRBJ2-2; D ambiguous. V was clipped by 0 bases and J by 6 bases, with 5 bases between them. The V gene's germline CDR1 is MGHDK and CDR2 SYGVNS. The CDR3 sequence is 13 residues long.

The chain employs TRBV6-6 and TRBJ2-7; D is uncertain. The V end lost 5 bases, the J end lost 0 bases, and 17 bases lay between the germline ends. CDR3 length: 16 residues. Germline CDR1 MNHNY, CDR2 SVGAGI (reference sequence). CDR3 DNA: TGTGCCAGCAGTCCGACGGGCCAACGGGCCTCCTACGAGCAGTACGTC. This codes for CASSPTGQRASYEQYV.

This clone was observed a handful of times. This chain links TRBV5-6 with TRBJ1-5; D uncertain. The CDR3 extends over 14 amino acids. With 0 bases removed from V and 6 bases from J, the gap between germline ends came to 10 bases. From germline, CDR1 is SGHDT and CDR2 YYEEEE. CDR3 in DNA: TGTGCCAGCAGCTTGGGGGGTTTAGGTCAGCCCCAGCATTTT. Translating it yields CASSLGGLGQPQHF.

The rearrangement links TRBV4-3 to TRBJ2-7; 8 positions agree with TRBD1. J lost 1 base, V lost 1 base, and 3 bases had no gene match. CDR3 length equals 15 residues. CDR1 is LGHNA, CDR2 YSLEER, per germline. The CDR3 protein is CASSQGTGRSYEQYF. CDR3 in DNA: TGCGCCAGCAGCCAAGGGACAGGGAGGTCCTACGAGCAGTACTTC.

This rearrangement joins TRBV6-5 to TRBJ2-5, with 12 bases that match TRBD2. The V segment lost 8 bases and the J segment 2 bases; nucleotides outside the gene matches: 6. CDR3 length: 15 amino acids. The germline V gene has CDR1 MNHEY and CDR2 SVGAGI. The CDR3 DNA reads as TGTGCCAGCCGGGTAACTAGCGGGGGGCAAGAGACCCAGTACTTC. Translation: CASRVTSGGQETQYF.

CDR3 in amino acids: CAWGGGVSYEQYF. The CDR3 DNA reads TGTGCCTGGGGAGGGGGGGTAAGTTACGAGCAGTACTTC. The chain joins TRBV30 to TRBJ2-7, with a possible D match to TRBD2 (7 bases). V was pared by 5 bases and J by 4 bases, with 15 bases between. Germline assignment: CDR1 GTSNPN and CDR2 SVGIG (reference sequence). CDR3 size: 13 residues. The full variable domain, rest sourced from reference TRBV30 and TRBJ2-7, is SQTIHQWPATLVQPVGSPLSLECTVEGTSNPNLYWYRQAAGRGLQLLFYSVGIGQISSEVPQNLSASRPQDRQFILSSKKLLLSDSGFYLCAWGGGVSYEQYFGPGTRLTVT.

This chain uses TRBV7-8 with TRBJ1-1; D remains ambiguous. Germline CDR1 reads SGHVS; CDR2 reads FQNEAQ. V was clipped by 5 bases and J by 2 bases, with 6 bases between them. The CDR3 runs 12 residues. The DNA of the CDR3 is TGTGCCAGCAGCCTAATAAACACTGAAGCTTTCTTT. This encodes CASSLINTEAFF.

The chain links TRBV21-1 to TRBJ2-2; TRBD2 is the table's D call, not checked against the DNA. TRBV21-1 is reported as a pseudogene. CDR3 length equals 15 residues. The CDR3 DNA is TGTGCCAGCAATGGGGAGAGGGCGGTCACCGGGGAGCTGTTTTTT. As protein: CASNGERAVTGELFF.

The CDR3 reads CASSLAWGEGTEAFF. In DNA, the CDR3 is TGTGCCAGCAGCTTAGCCTGGGGAGAGGGCACTGAAGCTTTCTTT. J is TRBJ1-1 and V is TRBV11-2; D remains unclear. The CDR3 is made up of 15 amino acids. Between the trimmed V and J ends, which lost 1 base and 4 bases, there was a span of 13 bases. Looked up from germline, CDR1 is SGHAT and CDR2 is FQNNGV.

With regard to this clone: Other DNA sequences from this sample encode an identical CDR3 as well. The chain carries TRBV9 and TRBJ1-2, with TRBD1 as a possible D gene (5 bases). Germline values: CDR1 SGDLS, CDR2 YYNGEE. The CDR3 runs to 14 residues. Trimming cost V 0 bases and J 1 base, with 7 bases left between them. This chain's CDR3 is CASSVADSNYGYTF. The CDR3 DNA reads as TGTGCCAGCAGCGTAGCTGACAGTAACTATGGCTACACCTTC.

The CDR3 loop reads CASSLMPGQGLSQPQHF. The CDR3 region has the DNA TGCGCCAGCAGCTTGATGCCGGGACAGGGGTTATCGCAGCCCCAGCATTTT. The rearrangement joins TRBV5-1 to TRBJ1-5; 10 nucleotides match TRBD1. The junction had 11 bases not matched to a gene; V was cut back by 1 base and J by 7 bases. Germline V lookup: CDR1 SGHRS, CDR2 YFSETQ. CDR3 length equals 17 residues.

This clone was found a few times. CDR3 region: CASSGATDVEAFF. DNA for the CDR3: TGTGCCAGCAGCGGAGCTACGGACGTTGAAGCTTTCTTT. J is TRBJ1-1 and V is TRBV9, with D uncertain. The CDR3 totals 13 residues. Germline V gives CDR1 SGDLS, CDR2 YYNGEE. The V and J ends lost 3 bases and 7 bases respectively, with 13 bases between them.

V is TRBV4-2 and J is TRBJ1-1; D gene uncertain. Trimming took 0 bases from V and 8 from J, leaving 10 bases between them. The V gene's germline CDR1 is LGHNA and CDR2 YNFKEQ. The CDR3 covers 13 residues. The CDR3 loop is CASSQDVGLEAFF. The CDR3 DNA sequence: TGTGCCAGCAGCCAAGATGTTGGGCTAGAAGCTTTCTTT.

V usage is TRBV27 and J usage is TRBJ1-2; no firm D call. CDR3 size: 17 residues. Trimming pared 0 bases from V and 1 base from J, leaving 15 bases between. Germline CDR1 MNHEY, CDR2 SMNVEV (reference sequence). CDR3: CASSLSRRNGLNYGYTF. CDR3 nucleotides: TGTGCCAGCAGTTTATCCCGGCGAAACGGACTTAACTATGGCTACACCTTC.

The gene calls are TRBV7-9 and TRBJ2-2, with D maybe TRBD1 (6 bases). This CDR3 region has 16 residues. Germline CDR1 and CDR2: SEHNR and FQNEAQ (reference sequence). Between the trimmed V and J ends, which lost 5 bases and 4 bases, there was a span of 17 bases. Written as DNA, the CDR3 is TGTGCCAGCAGCCCTGGGGTGGGGGCGCGCACCGGGGAGCTGTTTTTT. Translation gives CASSPGVGARTGELFF.

The rearrangement joins TRBV5-5 to TRBJ1-6, with D hard to call. CDR1 and CDR2 (germline): SGHKS, YYEKEE (reference sequence). With 0 bases removed from V and 4 bases from J, the gap between germline ends came to 14 bases. The CDR3 sequence is 17 residues long. Here the CDR3 reads CASSLAGVTAYNSPLHF. The CDR3 DNA reads TGTGCCAGCAGCTTGGCCGGGGTAACAGCTTATAATTCACCCCTCCACTTT.

This clone was found a few times. The DNA of the CDR3 is TGTGCCAGTGAGGGGACAGGTTATGGCTACACCTTC. This sequence encodes CASEGTGYGYTF. The chain couples TRBV25-1 to TRBJ1-2; 8 positions match TRBD1. The CDR3 has 12 residues. V lost 9 bases and J lost 5; bases outside the gene matches: 5. Germline CDR1 and CDR2: MGHDK and SYGVNS.

In nucleotides, the CDR3 is TGTGCCAGCAGTTCACCCACCTGGGGCACGGAGGCTTTCTTT. Encoded protein: CASSSPTWGTEAFF. The chain links TRBV27 to TRBJ1-1; possibly TRBD1 for D (5 bases). The CDR3 loop spans 14 amino acids. The V gene's germline CDR1 is MNHEY and CDR2 SMNVEV (reference sequence). V was cut by 4 bases and J by 11 bases, with 20 bases left in between.

This rearrangement joins TRBV28 to TRBJ1-6; 11 bases fit TRBD1. This CDR3 contains 16 residues. J was trimmed by 6 bases and V by 6 bases; bases with no gene match: 7. The germline V gene has CDR1 MDHEN and CDR2 SYDVKM. The CDR3 region has the DNA TGTGCCAGCAGGGGGGACAGGGGGGTTACTAATTCACCCCTCCACTTT. Its protein is CASRGDRGVTNSPLHF.